One sample yielded the 12 T cell receptor beta chains listed below, sequenced in a study of shared clonotypes between healthy human individuals. Generated by immunoSEQ multiplex PCR, the TCRdb table keeps only in-frame clones and is missing some. In the table there are approximately 2.5 million clones, more than 80% of which are singletons. Sequenced sample: naive CD4+ T cells sorted from blood. Documented subset: CD45RA+ positively selected. All receptors derive from a young man in good health.

V usage is TRBV25-1 and J usage is TRBJ2-7; D is perhaps TRBD1 (6 bases). V was clipped by 1 base and J by 6 bases, with 13 bases between them. This CDR3 spans 14 amino acids. Germline V lookup: CDR1 MGHDK, CDR2 SYGVNS. The CDR3 reads CASSESKGGGEQYF. The CDR3 DNA follows: TGTGCCAGCAGTGAATCAAAAGGGGGTGGCGAGCAGTACTTC.

The rearrangement joins TRBV27 to TRBJ1-4; D remains unclear. This CDR3 region has 13 residues. Trimming pared 0 bases from V and 9 bases from J, leaving 8 bases between. Germline assignment: CDR1 MNHEY and CDR2 SMNVEV (reference sequence). The DNA of the CDR3 is TGTGCCAGCAGTTTATCGAGCGGGCAAAAACTGTTTTTT. Protein: CASSLSSGQKLFF.

To note about this clone: This sample also contains other DNA sequences that code for the same CDR3. The chain employs TRBV30 and TRBJ2-7; D may match TRBD1 or TRBD2 (5 bases each). Trimming shortened V by 2 bases and J by 1 base, and 9 bases separated the two germline ends. Germline V gene data show CDR1 as GTSNPN and CDR2 as SVGIG (reference sequence). This CDR3 region has 13 residues. The CDR3 loop is CAWSLRGSYEQYF. The DNA of the CDR3 is TGTGCCTGGAGTTTGAGGGGTTCCTACGAGCAGTACTTC.

There are a few counts of this clone. The same CDR3 can be traced to other DNA sequences in this sample. The chain has TRBV7-9 and TRBJ1-1; D may be TRBD1 (5 bases). Trimming left V 2 bases short and J 1 base short, with 5 bases between. This CDR3 comprises 13 residues. Germline CDR1 reads SEHNR; CDR2 reads FQNEAQ (reference sequence). DNA for the CDR3: TGTGCCAGCAGCTTACAGGGGAACACTGAAGCTTTCTTT. Translated: CASSLQGNTEAFF.

V gene TRBV19 combines with J gene TRBJ1-2, with 10 bases lining up with TRBD1. Germline loops: CDR1 LNHDA, CDR2 SQIVND (reference sequence). The CDR3 covers 16 residues. V lost 5 bases, J lost 5 bases, and 11 bases stayed unmatched. Here the CDR3 reads CASSPVGTGEPYGYTF. In DNA, the CDR3 is TGTGCCAGTAGTCCGGTCGGGACAGGGGAGCCTTATGGCTACACCTTC.

The chain recombines TRBV18 with TRBJ2-7; 14 positions match TRBD2. The V segment lost 3 bases and the J segment 9 bases; nucleotides outside the gene matches: 4. The CDR3 sequence is 14 residues long. Germline assignment: CDR1 KGHSH and CDR2 LQKENI. The CDR3 DNA sequence: TGTGCCAGCTCACCTGGGACTAGCGGGAGTGTGCAGTACTTC. As protein: CASSPGTSGSVQYF.

The chain combines TRBV5-1 with TRBJ2-3; 10 positions agree with TRBD2. The CDR3 is 16 amino acids. Germline V gene data show CDR1 as SGHRS and CDR2 as YFSETQ. V lost 2 bases to trimming and J lost 3 bases; unmatched junction nucleotides: 6. The DNA of the CDR3 is TGCGCCAGCAGCTTTCGTGCTAGCGGGGGTACAGATACGCAGTATTTT. It translates to CASSFRASGGTDTQYF.

The gene calls are TRBV5-5 and TRBJ1-6, with D hard to call. CDR3 size: 14 residues. The V gene's germline CDR1 is SGHKS and CDR2 YYEKEE (reference sequence). V was clipped by 1 base and J by 4 bases, with 6 bases between them. CDR3 in DNA: TGTGCCAGCAGCTTGATAAGTTATAATTCACCCCTCCACTTT. Protein sequence: CASSLISYNSPLHF.

V and J are TRBV5-4 and TRBJ2-2, with D possibly being TRBD1 (6 bases). Trimming pared 1 base from V and 7 bases from J, leaving 11 bases between. CDR1 is SGHNT and CDR2 is YYREEE in the germline V gene (reference sequence). This CDR3 spans 14 amino acids. CDR3 nucleotide sequence: TGTGCCAGCAGCTTGACAGGGCGCGACGGGGAGCTGTTTTTT. Amino acids: CASSLTGRDGELFF.

The chain has TRBV4-1 and TRBJ1-3; 9 bases align to TRBD1. Germline V lookup: CDR1 MGHRA, CDR2 YSYEKL. The ends lost 2 bases at V and 2 bases at J; junction bases unmatched: 4. The CDR3 runs 16 residues. In DNA form, the CDR3 reads TGCGCCAGCAGCCAACCGACAGGGGGTACTGGAAACACCATATATTTT. As protein: CASSQPTGGTGNTIYF.

The J gene is TRBJ2-7, the V gene TRBV6-6, with TRBD1 matching over 7 bases. J lost 2 bases, V lost 6 bases, and 4 bases had no gene match. Looked up from germline, CDR1 is MNHNY and CDR2 is SVGAGI (reference sequence). This CDR3 has 13 amino acids. The CDR3 sequence: CASRYGQAYEQYF. DNA for the CDR3: TGTGCCAGCAGATATGGACAGGCCTACGAGCAGTACTTC.

The chain recombines TRBV11-2 with TRBJ1-1, with D possibly TRBD1 on 6 matching bases. The CDR3 is made up of 14 amino acids. The germline V and J ends were trimmed by 5 bases and 6 bases, with 16 bases remaining between them. Germline values: CDR1 SGHAT, CDR2 FQNNGV. In nucleotides, the CDR3 is TGTGCCAGCAGCCAACAGGGTTTGGGCTCTGAAGCTTTCTTT. It is translated as CASSQQGLGSEAFF.